This T cell receptor (beta chain) was identified in a study of control samples from healthy donors and cancer patients. Clones were read by immunoSEQ multiplex PCR, and TCRdb kept only the in-frame ones, dropping some. The data show roughly 130,000 clones, approximately 94% seen once. The receptor comes from a man aged 30-40 years in good health. The specimen was blood.

DNA for the CDR3: TGTGCCAGCTCCACTCGGACGGCGCGCTCTGGAAACACCATATATTTT. Its protein product is CASSTRTARSGNTIYF. The chain joins TRBV4-2 to TRBJ1-3; D remains unclear. V lost 8 bases, J lost 0 bases, and 17 bases lay in between. Germline V gene sequence: CDR1 LGHNA, CDR2 YNFKEQ. CDR3 length: 16 amino acids.